The T cell receptor beta chain under discussion was sequenced for a study of cytomegalovirus exposure and HLA in healthy donors. Repertoires were generated with immunoSEQ multiplex PCR, while TCRdb's copy carries only in-frame clones and drops some. This sample has roughly 190,000 clones, with approximately 86% found just once. Whole-study results and caveats: Overall, approximately 150 TCR beta chains were annotated as cytomegalovirus-associated.

On this clone itself: What it recognizes is unknown.

The CDR3 loop spans 13 amino acids. Trimming pared 7 bases from V and 5 bases from J, leaving 14 bases between. CDR1 is LNHDA and CDR2 is SQIVND in the germline V gene (reference sequence). The receptor comes from a man aged 30 to 45 in good health and CMV-seropositive. The chain is built from TRBV19 and TRBJ1-2; D unresolved. What was sequenced was PBMCs. CDR3 sequence: CASTPGRRYGYTF. CDR3 nucleotides: TGTGCCAGTACTCCAGGAAGGCGATATGGCTACACCTTC.